A single sample is the source of the 29 T cell receptor beta chains below, sequenced in a study of T cell responses to AZD1222 COVID-19 vaccine. TCRdb keeps only in-frame clones here, not all; method: immunoSEQ multiplex PCR. The table records some 96,000 clones, about 90% of them present only once. Specimen: peripheral blood, collected on day 0 of AZD1222 vaccination. The receptor set was obtained from an adult in good health.

V gene TRBV18 combines with J gene TRBJ2-6; D not resolved. The V end was cut by 1 base, the J end by 0 bases, with 4 bases between. CDR1 and CDR2 from the germline V gene are KGHSH and LQKENI. CDR3 length: 15 amino acids. DNA for the CDR3: TGTGCCAGCTCACCACAGGACTCTGGGGCCAACGTCCTGACTTTC. It yields the protein CASSPQDSGANVLTF.

The chain employs TRBV14 and TRBJ1-3; D gene ambiguous. Per the germline V gene, CDR1 is SGHDN and CDR2 is FVKESK. V was clipped by 4 bases and J by 0 bases, with 7 bases between them. The CDR3 has 14 residues. Written as DNA, the CDR3 is TGTGCCAGCAGCCGGACCTTCTCTGGAAACACCATATATTTT. Translated, it gives CASSRTFSGNTIYF.

V is TRBV10-3 and J is TRBJ1-2, with D perhaps matching TRBD1 (6 bases). Germline V gene sequence: CDR1 ENHRY, CDR2 SYGVKD. This CDR3 contains 17 residues. V lost 2 bases and J 3 bases, leaving 19 bases between the germline ends. CDR3 sequence reads: CAISEDLRDKRDYGYTF. Written as DNA, the CDR3 is TGTGCCATCAGTGAGGACTTGCGGGACAAACGGGACTATGGCTACACCTTC.

V usage is TRBV19 and J usage is TRBJ1-2, with D possibly being TRBD1 (5 bases). The length of the CDR3 is 12 residues. The germline V and J ends were trimmed by 8 bases and 3 bases, with 10 bases remaining between them. Germline V gene data show CDR1 as LNHDA and CDR2 as SQIVND (reference sequence). Here the CDR3 reads CASSREDYGYTF. CDR3 nucleotides: TGTGCCAGTTCCAGGGAGGACTATGGCTACACCTTC.

The chain carries TRBV19 and TRBJ1-4, with TRBD1 as a possible D gene (5 bases). CDR1 LNHDA and CDR2 SQIVND come from the germline V gene (reference sequence). The germline V and J ends were trimmed by 3 bases and 5 bases, with 13 bases remaining between them. The CDR3 is made up of 15 amino acids. CDR3 in DNA: TGTGCCAGTAGTATGCCGACAGATCCGAATGAAAAACTGTTTTTT. Protein product: CASSMPTDPNEKLFF.

The J gene is TRBJ2-2, the V gene TRBV27; 11 bases map to TRBD2. Germline trimming cut 4 bases from V and 6 bases from J; bases unmatched to any gene: 7. This CDR3 is built from 16 residues. The germline V gene encodes CDR1 MNHEY and CDR2 SMNVEV (reference sequence). Here the CDR3 DNA reads TGTGCCAGCAGTTGGGGACTAGCGGAGGGACCCGGGGAGCTGTTTTTT. Residues: CASSWGLAEGPGELFF.

This clone has just one count. The chain is built from TRBV28 and TRBJ1-1, with 7 bases that match TRBD1. The CDR3 sequence is 14 residues long. Germline CDR1 is MDHEN and CDR2 is SYDVKM. The J segment lost 6 bases and the V segment lost 3 bases, leaving 7 bases of the junction unmatched. Written as DNA, the CDR3 is TGTGCCAGCAGTTTTTTCAGGGGGAGATCTGAAGCTTTCTTT. Its translation: CASSFFRGRSEAFF.

This rearrangement joins TRBV15 to TRBJ1-3; no clear D gene. There are 15 residues in the CDR3. Between the trimmed V and J ends, which lost 0 bases and 4 bases, there was a span of 10 bases. The V gene's germline CDR1 is LNHNV and CDR2 YYDKDF (reference sequence). Here the CDR3 reads CATSRDLNSGNTIYF. The CDR3 DNA reads as TGTGCCACCAGCAGAGACTTGAATTCCGGAAACACCATATATTTT.

This clone appeared once. The gene calls are TRBV7-3 and TRBJ2-1; TRBD2 matches at 7 bases. This CDR3 has 15 residues. In germline, CDR1 is SGHTA, CDR2 FQGTGA. V was clipped by 2 bases and J by 6 bases; unmatched bases: 7. The DNA for the CDR3 is TGTGCCAGCAGCTTATCTAGCGGAACCTTCAATGAGCAGTTCTTC. Amino acids: CASSLSSGTFNEQFF. The entire variable domain, with the rest obtained from reference TRBV7-3 and TRBJ2-1, is as follows: GAGVSQTPSNKVTEKGKYVELRCDPISGHTALYWYRQSLGQGPEFLIYFQGTGAADDSGLPNDRFFAVRPEGSVSTLKIQRTERGDSAVYLCASSLSSGTFNEQFFGPGTRLTVL.

The chain uses TRBV11-2 and TRBJ1-4, with 12 bases aligning to TRBD1. The V gene's germline CDR1 is SGHAT and CDR2 FQNNGV. V lost 3 bases to trimming and J lost 7 bases; unmatched junction nucleotides: 0. This CDR3 is 14 amino acids long. The CDR3 sequence is CASSLGQGAEKLFF. Here the CDR3 DNA reads TGTGCCAGCAGCTTGGGACAGGGGGCTGAAAAACTGTTTTTT.

This rearrangement joins TRBV19 to TRBJ1-1, with 7 bases lining up with TRBD1. The length of the CDR3 is 14 residues. After removal of 8 bases from V and 3 bases from J, the junction contained 9 bases not matched to a gene. Germline CDR1 LNHDA, CDR2 SQIVND (reference sequence). CDR3 in amino acids: CASSPQGGYTEAFF. The DNA of the CDR3 is TGTGCCAGTTCTCCTCAAGGGGGCTACACTGAAGCTTTCTTT.

The chain couples TRBV9 to TRBJ1-2, with unresolved D. Germline V lookup: CDR1 SGDLS, CDR2 YYNGEE. The CDR3 sequence is 14 residues long. V lost 5 bases and J lost 7, with 18 bases in between. This CDR3 is CASSAEQVRSGYTF. CDR3 nucleotides: TGTGCCAGCAGTGCCGAGCAGGTCCGCAGTGGCTACACCTTC.

This chain joins TRBV29-1 and TRBJ1-1; D perhaps matches TRBD1 (6 bases). The CDR3 runs 14 residues. From germline, CDR1 is SQVTM and CDR2 ANQGSEA. V shed 0 bases and J shed 5 bases, with 13 bases lying between them. CDR3 sequence (DNA): TGCAGCGTTGAAGACCCCAAAGGACAGACTGAAGCTTTCTTT. It translates to CSVEDPKGQTEAFF.

The chain recombines TRBV11-3 with TRBJ1-2; the match to TRBD1 covers 7 bases. Germline assignment: CDR1 SGHNT and CDR2 YENEEA. Unmatched junction bases numbered 9, after V lost 0 bases and J lost 8 bases. CDR3 length equals 15 residues. CDR3 sequence (DNA): TGTGCCAGCAGCTTAGATTGGACAGGTCAGATGGGCTACACCTTC. It is translated as CASSLDWTGQMGYTF.

The DNA for the CDR3 is TGTGCCAGCAGTCAGCTAGCGTTCAGCACAGATACGCAGTATTTT. Translating it yields CASSQLAFSTDTQYF. V is TRBV27 and J is TRBJ2-3; D perhaps matches TRBD2 (6 bases). The V gene lost 5 bases and the J gene lost 0 bases, with 12 bases spanning the gap. CDR1 and CDR2 (germline): MNHEY, SMNVEV (reference sequence). The CDR3 runs 15 residues.

J is TRBJ1-5 and V is TRBV27; D is unresolved. Trimming shortened V by 3 bases and J by 2 bases, and 11 bases separated the two germline ends. The germline V gene encodes CDR1 MNHEY and CDR2 SMNVEV (reference sequence). The CDR3 is 15 amino acids. CDR3 DNA sequence: TGTGCCAGCAGTTTTAGGGCTGAGGGCAATCAGCCCCAGCATTTT. Translating gives CASSFRAEGNQPQHF.

V is TRBV28 and J is TRBJ2-2; TRBD1 matches at 10 bases. V lost 10 bases, J lost 4 bases, and 9 bases stayed unmatched. This CDR3 contains 15 residues. Germline assignment: CDR1 MDHEN and CDR2 SYDVKM. In nucleotides, the CDR3 is TGTGCCACCCGTCTGACAGGGGGCGTCACCGGGGAGCTGTTTTTT. It yields the protein CATRLTGGVTGELFF. Complete variable domain (other parts from reference TRBV28 and TRBJ2-2): DVKVTQSSRYLVKRTGEKVFLECVQDMDHENMFWYRQDPGLGLRLIYFSYDVKMKEKGDIPEGYSVSREKKERFSLILESASTNQTSMYLCATRLTGGVTGELFFGEGSRLTVL.

The chain is built from TRBV27 and TRBJ1-6; maybe TRBD1 (5 bases). Germline V lookup: CDR1 MNHEY, CDR2 SMNVEV (reference sequence). The CDR3 runs 16 residues. V lost 6 bases, J lost 5 bases, and 17 bases lay in between. CDR3 nucleotide sequence: TGTGCCAGCAGGATGTCGTGGGGGGTGGATAATTCACCCCTCCACTTT. The encoded protein is CASRMSWGVDNSPLHF.

The chain employs TRBV6-5 and TRBJ2-2; 8 nucleotides match TRBD1. The CDR3 covers 15 residues. Germline V lookup: CDR1 MNHEY, CDR2 SVGAGI. V lost 6 bases and J lost 3; bases outside the gene matches: 6. CDR3 amino acids: CASSPGTGDTGELFF. Written as DNA, the CDR3 is TGTGCCAGCAGCCCCGGGACAGGAGACACCGGGGAGCTGTTTTTT.

The chain employs TRBV2 and TRBJ1-3; unclear D gene. The CDR3 runs 14 residues. V lost 6 bases to trimming and J lost 0 bases, with 9 bases between them. Germline V gene sequence: CDR1 SNHLY, CDR2 FYNNEI. The CDR3 here is CASSRPSSGNTIYF. For the CDR3, the DNA is TGTGCCAGCAGCCGACCCAGCTCTGGAAACACCATATATTTT. Using reference TRBV2 and TRBJ1-3 for the parts outside the CDR3, the full variable domain is EPEVTQTPSHQVTQMGQEVILRCVPISNHLYFYWYRQILGQKVEFLVSFYNNEISEKSEIFDDQFSVERPDGSNFTLKIRSTKLEDSAMYFCASSRPSSGNTIYFGEGSWLTVV.

The V and J genes are TRBV11-3 and TRBJ2-3; 10 bases map to TRBD2. CDR1 is SGHNT, CDR2 YENEEA, per germline. The trim removed 5 bases at V and 7 bases at J, leaving 15 bases unmatched. This CDR3 has 17 amino acids. CDR3 sequence reads: CASSLAPPAGGPHTQYF. The DNA for the CDR3 is TGTGCCAGCAGCCTTGCGCCGCCAGCGGGAGGGCCGCATACGCAGTATTTT.

CDR3 coding DNA: TGTGCCAGCAGCTTCGGGAGGGAGCTGTTTTTT. Amino acid sequence: CASSFGRELFF. This rearrangement joins TRBV7-9 to TRBJ2-2, with D maybe TRBD2 (5 bases). The length of the CDR3 is 11 residues. In germline, CDR1 is SEHNR, CDR2 FQNEAQ (reference sequence). V was shortened by 3 bases and J by 9 bases, with 5 bases between the two germline ends.

This clone was seen only once. The gene calls are TRBV10-3 and TRBJ2-5; D is undetermined. Deletions cut 3 bases from V and 1 base from J, with 6 bases between. Germline V lookup: CDR1 ENHRY, CDR2 SYGVKD. The CDR3 spans 13 residues. CDR3: CAISDRTQETQYF. Written as DNA, the CDR3 is TGTGCCATCAGTGACAGAACCCAAGAGACCCAGTACTTC.

A single count supports this clone. The chain carries TRBV7-9 and TRBJ2-7; D not resolved. The CDR3 runs 12 residues. The germline V and J ends were trimmed by 5 bases and 9 bases, with 14 bases remaining between them. The V gene's germline CDR1 is SEHNR and CDR2 FQNEAQ (reference sequence). The CDR3 reads CASSLTYGWQYF. CDR3 in DNA: TGTGCCAGCAGCCTAACCTATGGTTGGCAGTACTTC.

The chain has TRBV15 and TRBJ1-2; tentative D call: TRBD1 (5 bases). Germline CDR1 LNHNV, CDR2 YYDKDF (reference sequence). The V and J ends lost 0 bases and 5 bases respectively, with 10 bases between them. The CDR3 has 14 amino acids. The CDR3 DNA follows: TGTGCCACCAGCAGAGATTCGGGGGGATATGGCTACACCTTC. Amino acid sequence: CATSRDSGGYGYTF.

The chain carries TRBV28 and TRBJ2-7; no clear D. The CDR3 runs to 12 residues. Germline V gene lookup returns CDR1 MDHEN and CDR2 SYDVKM. Deletions cut 6 bases from V and 0 bases from J, with 6 bases between. CDR3 amino acids: CASRALSYEQYF. The CDR3 DNA reads as TGTGCCAGCAGGGCACTCTCCTACGAGCAGTACTTC.

The chain has TRBV18 and TRBJ1-6; D gene uncertain. CDR3 length equals 14 residues. V lost 4 bases and J 5 bases, leaving 9 bases between the germline ends. Germline V gene sequence: CDR1 KGHSH, CDR2 LQKENI. The CDR3 sequence: CASSRGSHNSPLHF. As DNA, the CDR3 is TGTGCCAGCTCACGTGGGAGCCATAATTCACCCCTCCACTTT.

This chain links TRBV27 with TRBJ2-2; no definite D call. The V gene's germline CDR1 is MNHEY and CDR2 SMNVEV (reference sequence). This CDR3 spans 13 amino acids. V lost 4 bases to trimming and J lost 5 bases, with 8 bases between them. The CDR3: CASSSSLTGELFF. DNA of the CDR3: TGTGCCAGCAGTTCCTCCTTAACCGGGGAGCTGTTTTTT.

This chain links TRBV14 with TRBJ1-1; D is perhaps TRBD1 (6 bases). V lost 1 base and J 2 bases, leaving 11 bases between the germline ends. The CDR3 is 15 amino acids. The germline V gene encodes CDR1 SGHDN and CDR2 FVKESK. CDR3 nucleotide sequence: TGTGCCAGCAGCCAAGTGCGGGGGCTCAACACTGAAGCTTTCTTT. Encoded protein: CASSQVRGLNTEAFF.